The 23 T cell receptor beta chains in this list originate from one sample, sequenced in a study of shared clonotypes between healthy human individuals. Sequencing used immunoSEQ multiplex PCR; TCRdb keeps in-frame clones, though not all of them. The repertoire holds approximately 2.4 million clones, with 90% to 97% as singletons. The specimen was naive CD4+ T cells sorted from blood. Subset described: CD45RA+ positively selected. The receptors stem from a man aged 18 to 35 in good health.

The V call is TRBV5-1, the J call TRBJ1-1, with a weak D call TRBD1 (6 bases). Deletions cut 1 base from V and 3 bases from J, with 16 bases between. CDR3 length equals 16 residues. Looked up from germline, CDR1 is SGHRS and CDR2 is YFSETQ. The CDR3 DNA reads as TGCGCCAGCAGCTTGACCGGACAGAATTGGGACACTGAAGCTTTCTTT. It translates to CASSLTGQNWDTEAFF.

The rearrangement joins TRBV2 to TRBJ1-1; a possible D gene is TRBD1 (5 bases). V shed 6 bases and J shed 5 bases, with 16 bases lying between them. The CDR3 runs to 14 residues. CDR1 is SNHLY, CDR2 FYNNEI, per germline. The CDR3 spells CASRDRGWGTEAFF. The CDR3 DNA reads as TGTGCCAGCAGGGATAGGGGCTGGGGGACTGAAGCTTTCTTT.

Only a few counts were recorded for this clone. This chain joins TRBV5-6 and TRBJ1-1; no firm D call. This CDR3 is built from 11 residues. Trimming took off 5 bases at V and 7 bases at J, with 9 bases between the two ends. Germline assignment: CDR1 SGHDT and CDR2 YYEEEE. This CDR3 reads CASRRANEAFF. DNA of the CDR3: TGTGCCAGCAGGAGAGCAAATGAAGCTTTCTTT. Supplemented by reference TRBV5-6 and TRBJ1-1, the full variable domain reads DAGVTQSPTHLIKTRGQQVTLRCSPKSGHDTVSWYQQALGQGPQFIFQYYEEEERQRGNFPDRFSGHQFPNYSSELNVNALLLGDSALYLCASRRANEAFFGQGTRLTVV.

This rearrangement joins TRBV5-6 to TRBJ2-1; 12 bases match TRBD2. Germline assignment: CDR1 SGHDT and CDR2 YYEEEE. The CDR3 consists of 16 residues. V dropped 4 bases and J dropped 9; count of bases not matched to a gene: 11. For the CDR3, the DNA is TGTGCCAGCAGCCGGTCTAGCGGGAGGGCCTATATTGAGCAGTTCTTC. Its translation is CASSRSSGRAYIEQFF.

The chain joins TRBV10-2 to TRBJ2-1; possibly TRBD1 for D (5 bases). Between the trimmed V and J ends, which lost 3 bases and 8 bases, there was a span of 20 bases. Germline CDR1 reads WSHSY; CDR2 reads SAAADI. CDR3 size: 16 residues. The CDR3 protein is CASSDVGPKGPHEQFF. The CDR3 DNA is TGCGCCAGCAGTGACGTGGGGCCGAAGGGTCCCCATGAGCAGTTCTTC.

This rearrangement joins TRBV4-1 to TRBJ2-2; unclear D gene. Germline values: CDR1 MGHRA, CDR2 YSYEKL. This CDR3 spans 15 amino acids. The germline V and J ends were trimmed by 1 base and 10 bases, with 16 bases remaining between them. The CDR3 nucleotides read TGCGCCAGCAGCCAAGCTGGGTTGACTGCTCAGGAGCTGTTTTTT. Its translation is CASSQAGLTAQELFF.

V and J are TRBV28 and TRBJ2-1, with TRBD2 as a possible D gene (6 bases). The CDR3 length is 16 residues. V was pared by 2 bases and J by 2 bases, with 13 bases between. CDR1 is MDHEN, CDR2 SYDVKM, per germline. CDR3 sequence (DNA): TGTGCCAGCAGTTTAAGTAGCGGACCAACCTACAATGAGCAGTTCTTC. It is translated as CASSLSSGPTYNEQFF.

The gene calls are TRBV7-3 and TRBJ2-6, with D tentatively TRBD1 (5 bases). Germline lookup yields CDR1 SGHTA and CDR2 FQGTGA. The CDR3 has 14 residues. V lost 5 bases, J lost 2 bases, and 7 bases lay in between. The CDR3 DNA is TGTGCCAGCAGCCCAGGGACTGGGGCCAACGTCCTGACTTTC. Its protein is CASSPGTGANVLTF. Drawing the rest from reference TRBV7-3 and TRBJ2-6, the complete variable domain is GAGVSQTPSNKVTEKGKYVELRCDPISGHTALYWYRQSLGQGPEFLIYFQGTGAADDSGLPNDRFFAVRPEGSVSTLKIQRTERGDSAVYLCASSPGTGANVLTFGAGSRLTVL.

Note on this clone: The sample has other DNA sequences that encode this CDR3 too. The V and J genes are TRBV6-1 and TRBJ2-7; no firm D call. Looked up from germline, CDR1 is MNHNS and CDR2 is SASEGT. The V end was cut by 8 bases, the J end by 4 bases, with 6 bases between. The CDR3 extends over 10 amino acids. The CDR3 DNA is TGTGCCAGCCGTACGTACGAGCAGTACTTC. Protein sequence: CASRTYEQYF.

CDR3 amino acids: CASSLPGQSVVREQYF. CDR3 coding DNA: TGTGCCAGCTCCCTTCCGGGACAGTCCGTCGTCCGCGAGCAGTACTTC. The chain is built from TRBV18 and TRBJ2-7; 7 bases fit TRBD1. Germline CDR1 is KGHSH and CDR2 is LQKENI. This CDR3 contains 16 residues. V was clipped by 6 bases and J by 6 bases; unmatched bases: 17.

The chain links TRBV5-5 to TRBJ1-1; unclear D gene. The germline CDR1 and CDR2 sequences are SGHKS and YYEKEE (reference sequence). Trimming left V 4 bases short and J 5 bases short, with 12 bases between. The CDR3 contains 13 residues. CDR3 sequence (DNA): TGTGCCAGCAGCCCTGTTGGGGAGACTGAAGCTTTCTTT. Protein: CASSPVGETEAFF.

The chain is built from TRBV5-5 and TRBJ1-6, with a tentative D call TRBD1 (5 bases). Trimming shortened V by 0 bases and J by 4 bases, and 11 bases separated the two germline ends. Germline lookup yields CDR1 SGHKS and CDR2 YYEKEE (reference sequence). The length of the CDR3 is 16 residues. The CDR3 loop is CASSLASGGYNSPLHF. The DNA of the CDR3 is TGTGCCAGCAGCTTGGCTTCGGGGGGTTATAATTCACCCCTCCACTTT.

This clone was seen a single time. J is TRBJ1-1 and V is TRBV28; 9 bases fit TRBD1. This CDR3 contains 15 residues. Germline trimming cut 1 base from V and 6 bases from J; bases unmatched to any gene: 6. Germline V gene data show CDR1 as MDHEN and CDR2 as SYDVKM. The CDR3 sequence: CASSLLLDRGAEAFF. As DNA, the CDR3 is TGTGCCAGCAGTTTATTGCTGGACAGGGGTGCTGAAGCTTTCTTT.

The J gene is TRBJ2-1, the V gene TRBV30, with 10 bases lining up with TRBD2. This CDR3 region has 12 residues. In germline, CDR1 is GTSNPN, CDR2 SVGIG (reference sequence). V lost 4 bases and J lost 8; bases outside the gene matches: 2. DNA for the CDR3: TGTGCCTGGAAGCGGGGGGGCGATGAGCAGTTCTTC. It codes for CAWKRGGDEQFF.

The chain couples TRBV6-6 to TRBJ2-7; D remains ambiguous. CDR1 is MNHNY, CDR2 SVGAGI, per germline (reference sequence). This CDR3 contains 14 residues. Trimming left V 2 bases short and J 2 bases short, with 10 bases between. CDR3 nucleotide sequence: TGTGCCAGCAGTTACAGTCACGGTGCCTACGAGCAGTACTTC. It translates to CASSYSHGAYEQYF.

The chain combines TRBV5-6 with TRBJ2-7, with D unresolved. V was cut by 0 bases and J by 2 bases, with 12 bases left in between. In germline, CDR1 is SGHDT, CDR2 YYEEEE. The length of the CDR3 is 15 residues. This CDR3 reads CASSLVTEPPYEQYF. The DNA for the CDR3 is TGTGCCAGCAGCTTGGTTACAGAACCTCCCTACGAGCAGTACTTC.

The gene calls are TRBV2 and TRBJ1-3; D is uncertain. With 9 bases removed from V and 3 bases from J, the gap between germline ends came to 12 bases. The CDR3 is made up of 13 amino acids. Germline V gives CDR1 SNHLY, CDR2 FYNNEI. CDR3 residues: CASLADFGNTIYF. The CDR3 coding sequence is TGTGCCAGTCTAGCAGACTTTGGAAACACCATATATTTT.

V and J are TRBV7-9 and TRBJ2-3; a weak D match, TRBD2 (6 bases). This CDR3 comprises 17 residues. The V and J ends lost 4 bases and 2 bases respectively, with 19 bases between them. CDR1 is SEHNR, CDR2 FQNEAQ, per germline (reference sequence). In DNA, the CDR3 is TGTGCCAGCAGCTCGGACTACAGTGTTAGCTTCACAGATACGCAGTATTTT. Its protein product is CASSSDYSVSFTDTQYF.

This chain uses TRBV10-1 with TRBJ2-2, with 11 bases fitting TRBD2. CDR1 and CDR2 (germline): WNHNN, SYGVQD (reference sequence). The V segment lost 3 bases and the J segment 7 bases; nucleotides outside the gene matches: 10. CDR3 length: 17 amino acids. The CDR3 loop reads CASSDLIPGTSGGELFF. The CDR3 bases are TGCGCCAGCAGTGACTTGATTCCCGGGACTAGCGGCGGGGAGCTGTTTTTT.

This rearrangement joins TRBV7-2 to TRBJ1-5, with no clear D. From germline, CDR1 is SGHTA and CDR2 FQGNSA. V was pared by 2 bases and J by 2 bases, with 13 bases between. The CDR3 spans 16 residues. This CDR3 is CASSLKMGEGNQPQHF. As DNA, the CDR3 is TGTGCCAGCAGCTTAAAGATGGGAGAGGGCAATCAGCCCCAGCATTTT. The full variable domain, rest sourced from reference TRBV7-2 and TRBJ1-5, is GAGVSQSPSNKVTEKGKDVELRCDPISGHTALYWYRQSLGQGLEFLIYFQGNSAPDKSGLPSDRFSAERTGGSVSTLTIQRTQQEDSAVYLCASSLKMGEGNQPQHFGDGTRLSIL.

The V call is TRBV5-7, the J call TRBJ2-7; 8 bases map to TRBD1. TRBV5-7 is given ORF status, its function remaining uncertain. CDR3 size: 13 residues. V was pared by 9 bases and J by 3 bases, with 8 bases of the junction left unmatched. The CDR3: CATPDRVDYEQYF. The CDR3 coding sequence is TGTGCCACCCCGGACAGGGTGGACTACGAGCAGTACTTC.

The chain combines TRBV5-5 with TRBJ1-5; TRBD1 might be the D (5 bases). Germline V gene data show CDR1 as SGHKS and CDR2 as YYEKEE (reference sequence). The CDR3 contains 15 residues. The germline V and J ends were trimmed by 0 bases and 7 bases, with 14 bases remaining between them. The CDR3 DNA is TGTGCCAGCAGCTTGGTCGGGCAGGGAAAACAGCCCCAGCATTTT. This gives the protein CASSLVGQGKQPQHF. The full variable domain, completed using reference TRBV5-5 and TRBJ1-5, is DAGVTQSPTHLIKTRGQQVTLRCSPISGHKSVSWYQQVLGQGPQFIFQYYEKEERGRGNFPDRFSARQFPNYSSELNVNALLLGDSALYLCASSLVGQGKQPQHFGDGTRLSIL.

This chain links TRBV27 with TRBJ2-7; 9 bases are shared with TRBD1. Germline V CDR1 and CDR2: MNHEY, SMNVEV (reference sequence). V lost 10 bases to trimming and J lost 1 base; unmatched junction nucleotides: 8. This CDR3 contains 14 residues. The CDR3 is CATRRTGASYEQYF. The CDR3 DNA sequence: TGTGCCACCCGCCGGACAGGGGCTTCCTACGAGCAGTACTTC.